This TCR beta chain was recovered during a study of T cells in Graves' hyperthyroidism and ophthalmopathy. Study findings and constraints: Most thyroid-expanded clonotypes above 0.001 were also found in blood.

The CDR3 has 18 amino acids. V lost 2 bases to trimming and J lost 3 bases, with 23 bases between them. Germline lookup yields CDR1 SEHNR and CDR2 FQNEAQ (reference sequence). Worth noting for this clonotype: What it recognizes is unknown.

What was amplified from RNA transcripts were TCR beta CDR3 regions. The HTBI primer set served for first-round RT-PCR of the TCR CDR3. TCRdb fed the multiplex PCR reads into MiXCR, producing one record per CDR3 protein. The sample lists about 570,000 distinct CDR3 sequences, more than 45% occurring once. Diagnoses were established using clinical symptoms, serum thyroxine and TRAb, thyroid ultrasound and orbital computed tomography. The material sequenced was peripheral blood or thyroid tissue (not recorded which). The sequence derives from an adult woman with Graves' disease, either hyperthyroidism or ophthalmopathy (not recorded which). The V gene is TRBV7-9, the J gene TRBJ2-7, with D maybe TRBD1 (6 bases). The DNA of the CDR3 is TGTGCCAGCAGCTTACGAATGGTCAGGGGAGTCGGTTACTACGAGCAGTACTTC. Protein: CASSLRMVRGVGYYEQYF.